Below are 22 T cell receptor beta chains sequenced from a single sample in a study of shared clonotypes between healthy human individuals. Repertoires were generated with immunoSEQ multiplex PCR, while TCRdb's copy carries only in-frame clones and drops some. The sample consists of about 2.3 million clones, around 92% of them appearing once. Sequenced input: naive CD4+ T cells from PBMCs. Subset in this sample: CD45RA+ positively selected. The receptors stem from a young man in good health. Some clones in this sample may be carry-over from other donors' samples.

The V call is TRBV14, the J call TRBJ2-1; D not resolved. V was shortened by 4 bases and J by 7 bases, with 20 bases between the two germline ends. From germline, CDR1 is SGHDN and CDR2 FVKESK. The CDR3 runs 16 residues. CDR3 in amino acids: CASSPLPLRLKNEQFF. CDR3 nucleotide sequence: TGTGCCAGCAGCCCATTGCCGCTGCGACTGAAAAATGAGCAGTTCTTC.

V usage is TRBV29-1 and J usage is TRBJ1-2, with TRBD1 matching over 7 bases. Germline CDR1 reads SQVTM; CDR2 reads ANQGSEA. The CDR3 length is 14 residues. The junction had 15 bases not matched to a gene; V was cut back by 3 bases and J by 11 bases. CDR3 DNA: TGCAGCGTTGAGGGGGGACAGCCGCTATTGAGATACACCTTC. Encoded protein: CSVEGGQPLLRYTF. The variable domain in full, with the rest retrieved from reference TRBV29-1 and TRBJ1-2, is SAVISQKPSRDICQRGTSLTIQCQVDSQVTMMFWYRQQPGQSLTLIATANQGSEATYESGFVIDKFPISRPNLTFSTLTVSNMSPEDSSIYLCSVEGGQPLLRYTFGSGTRLTVV.

This clone showed up just once. This chain uses TRBV5-6 with TRBJ1-2, with 7 nucleotides matching TRBD1. After removal of 3 bases from V and 4 bases from J, the junction contained 3 bases not matched to a gene. The germline gives CDR1 SGHDT, CDR2 YYEEEE. This CDR3 is 13 amino acids long. The CDR3 loop is CASSWQGVYGYTF. In DNA form, the CDR3 reads TGTGCCAGCAGCTGGCAGGGGGTCTATGGCTACACCTTC. The complete variable domain, with remaining parts taken from reference TRBV5-6 and TRBJ1-2, reads DAGVTQSPTHLIKTRGQQVTLRCSPKSGHDTVSWYQQALGQGPQFIFQYYEEEERQRGNFPDRFSGHQFPNYSSELNVNALLLGDSALYLCASSWQGVYGYTFGSGTRLTVV.

The rearrangement joins TRBV28 to TRBJ2-5, with 7 bases lining up with TRBD1. Matching the DNA end better, TRBJ2-7 makes the J call doubtful. CDR1 and CDR2 from the germline V gene are MDHEN and SYDVKM. The CDR3 is 16 amino acids. The CDR3 DNA follows: TGTGCCAGCGTTAATTCGTGGGGACAGCCACTCTACGAGCAGTACTTC. This codes for CASVNSWGQPLYEQYF.

About this clone: The sample contains more than one DNA sequence encoding this CDR3. The rearrangement uses TRBV2 and TRBJ1-2; D unresolved. The V end was cut by 4 bases, the J end by 2 bases, with 5 bases between. From germline, CDR1 is SNHLY and CDR2 FYNNEI. The length of the CDR3 is 12 residues. CDR3 sequence (DNA): TGTGCCAGCAGTGCGGAAAACTATGGCTACACCTTC. This gives the protein CASSAENYGYTF.

Worth noting for this clone: The junction departs from the called germline gene at one end, perhaps through a read error. The chain combines TRBV2 with TRBJ2-4; 8 positions agree with TRBD2. Germline-derived CDR1 and CDR2 are SNHLY and FYNNEI. The CDR3 loop spans 12 amino acids. CDR3 DNA: TGTGCCAGCAGTGAGGATGGCGGGAGGTTAGTCTTC. Protein: CASSEDGGRLVF.

V usage is TRBV5-1 and J usage is TRBJ2-4; maybe TRBD2 (5 bases). The CDR3 contains 15 residues. The germline V gene encodes CDR1 SGHRS and CDR2 YFSETQ. V lost 0 bases and J 0 bases, leaving 7 bases between the germline ends. CDR3 in DNA: TGCGCCAGCAGCTTGGGAGGACTAGCCAAAAACATTCAGTACTTC. Protein: CASSLGGLAKNIQYF.

For this clone: The same CDR3 can be traced to other DNA sequences in this sample. This chain connects TRBV5-1 to TRBJ2-1; 9 nucleotides agree with TRBD1. This CDR3 contains 15 residues. The V gene's germline CDR1 is SGHRS and CDR2 YFSETQ. The ends lost 2 bases at V and 3 bases at J; junction bases unmatched: 3. The CDR3 loop reads CASSFGTGSYNEQFF. The CDR3 nucleotides are TGCGCCAGCAGCTTTGGGACAGGGAGCTACAATGAGCAGTTCTTC.

The chain combines TRBV7-7 with TRBJ2-5, with D possibly being TRBD2 (6 bases). CDR1 SSHAT and CDR2 FNYEAQ come from the germline V gene (reference sequence). Trimming took 1 base from V and 4 from J, leaving 13 bases between them. The CDR3 loop spans 15 amino acids. The DNA of the CDR3 is TGTGCCAGCAGCTTAGTAGGCGGGACGGGAGAGACCCAGTACTTC. It specifies CASSLVGGTGETQYF.

V usage is TRBV11-2 and J usage is TRBJ1-5, with 11 bases matching TRBD1. The CDR3 has 14 amino acids. From germline, CDR1 is SGHAT and CDR2 FQNNGV. V dropped 5 bases and J dropped 5; count of bases not matched to a gene: 2. CDR3 in DNA: TGTGCCAGCAGCCGGACAGGGGGCGATCAGCCCCAGCATTTT. Amino acid sequence: CASSRTGGDQPQHF.

The rearrangement joins TRBV28 to TRBJ1-3; D gene ambiguous. The CDR3 sequence is 16 residues long. The V gene lost 6 bases and the J gene lost 1 base, with 16 bases spanning the gap. Per germline, CDR1 MDHEN and CDR2 SYDVKM. The CDR3 spells CASRTAGDPSGNTIYF. CDR3 coding DNA: TGTGCCAGCAGGACCGCAGGTGATCCGTCTGGAAACACCATATATTTT.

For the CDR3, the DNA is TGTGCCAGCACGACTTACCTGGGGACTGAAGCTTTCTTT. This gives the protein CASTTYLGTEAFF. The genes are TRBV25-1 and TRBJ1-1, with unresolved D. Trimming cost V 7 bases and J 5 bases, with 14 bases left between them. There are 13 residues in the CDR3. CDR1 is MGHDK and CDR2 is SYGVNS in the germline V gene.

The chain has TRBV5-4 and TRBJ2-1; D possibly matches TRBD1 or TRBD2 (5 bases each). CDR1 SGHNT and CDR2 YYREEE come from the germline V gene (reference sequence). This CDR3 spans 13 amino acids. V lost 4 bases and J lost 8, with 13 bases in between. CDR3: CASSPPGPHEQFF. The DNA of the CDR3 is TGTGCCAGCAGCCCCCCGGGACCCCATGAGCAGTTCTTC.

This clone appeared a single time. The chain carries TRBV4-1 and TRBJ2-3; 9 nucleotides line up with TRBD1. Germline CDR1 is MGHRA and CDR2 is YSYEKL. The CDR3 has 16 amino acids. The V and J ends lost 4 bases and 5 bases, in that order; junction bases with no gene match: 10. The CDR3 protein is CASSPFVTGGGDTQYF. CDR3 in DNA: TGCGCCAGCAGCCCGTTTGTGACAGGGGGAGGAGATACGCAGTATTTT.

The chain employs TRBV7-2 and TRBJ2-7, with TRBD1 identical over 7 bases. The CDR3 is 15 residues long. The ends lost 1 base at V and 3 bases at J; junction bases unmatched: 6. In germline, CDR1 is SGHTA, CDR2 FQGNSA. The CDR3 nucleotides are TGTGCCAGCAGCTTAGATCGGGACAGTGGCTACGAGCAGTACTTC. Translation gives CASSLDRDSGYEQYF.

This chain links TRBV5-6 with TRBJ2-7; D remains ambiguous. The CDR3 runs 11 residues. Trimming removed 4 bases at V and 7 bases at J, with 9 bases between. Germline CDR1 reads SGHDT; CDR2 reads YYEEEE. The CDR3 sequence: CASSEETEQYF. For the CDR3, the DNA is TGTGCCAGCAGCGAGGAGACGGAGCAGTACTTC.

This rearrangement joins TRBV9 to TRBJ2-1, with 13 bases fitting TRBD2. CDR3 length: 16 amino acids. After removal of 0 bases from V and 8 bases from J, the junction contained 5 bases not matched to a gene. Germline CDR1 SGDLS, CDR2 YYNGEE. The CDR3 region is CASSVGTSGSLDEQFF. In nucleotides, the CDR3 is TGTGCCAGCAGCGTAGGGACTAGCGGGAGCTTAGATGAGCAGTTCTTC.

This chain joins TRBV29-1 and TRBJ2-3; 8 nucleotides line up with TRBD2. Trimming at V came to 6 bases and at J to 5 bases, leaving 10 bases not matched to a gene. The CDR3 has 14 amino acids. CDR1 is SQVTM, CDR2 ANQGSEA, per germline. Here the CDR3 DNA reads TGCAGCGTCCTCAAAGGACTAGCTTTAGATACGCAGTATTTT. Translated, it gives CSVLKGLALDTQYF.

This clone was observed a few times. This chain joins TRBV27 and TRBJ1-4, with D unresolved. Per germline, CDR1 MNHEY and CDR2 SMNVEV (reference sequence). CDR3 length equals 15 residues. V dropped 4 bases and J dropped 3 bases, with 12 bases sitting between them. The CDR3 reads CASSSKTLSNEKLFF. The DNA for the CDR3 is TGTGCCAGCAGTTCGAAGACCCTCTCTAATGAAAAACTGTTTTTT.

The V gene is TRBV28, the J gene TRBJ1-5, with TRBD1 identical over 9 bases. Trimming at V came to 5 bases and at J to 4 bases, leaving 6 bases not matched to a gene. The germline V gene encodes CDR1 MDHEN and CDR2 SYDVKM. The CDR3 spans 15 residues. The CDR3 loop reads CASSKTGGGNQPQHF. In DNA form, the CDR3 reads TGTGCCAGCAGTAAGACAGGGGGTGGGAATCAGCCCCAGCATTTT.

This rearrangement joins TRBV14 to TRBJ2-7, with 9 nucleotides matching TRBD2. V gave up 6 bases and J gave up 0 bases; unmatched junction bases: 24. Germline CDR1 and CDR2: SGHDN and FVKESK. The length of the CDR3 is 21 residues. The CDR3 protein is CASSVSWGTGKSGRSSYEQYF. DNA of the CDR3: TGTGCCAGCAGTGTCAGCTGGGGCACAGGGAAGAGCGGGAGGTCCTCCTACGAGCAGTACTTC.

The chain joins TRBV5-1 to TRBJ1-5; D perhaps matches TRBD1 (6 bases). Germline CDR1 reads SGHRS; CDR2 reads YFSETQ. CDR3 length equals 15 residues. Between the trimmed V and J ends, which lost 0 bases and 5 bases, there was a span of 12 bases. CDR3 region: CASSLVPGAHQPQHF. In DNA form, the CDR3 reads TGCGCCAGCAGCTTGGTGCCAGGGGCCCATCAGCCCCAGCATTTT.